The following is a T cell receptor beta chain sequence with its context. This sample was included in a study of blood T cell repertoires in COVID-19. Study context: Donors in the United States, Italy and Spain gave samples during acute or convalescent COVID-19.

CDR3 length equals 12 residues. The germline gives CDR1 MNHEY, CDR2 SVGAGI. V dropped 5 bases and J dropped 6 bases, with 8 bases sitting between them. In assigning cohorts, the study relied on participant-reported clinical history. Two negative PCRs, clearance, or symptom resolution had been documented for recovered Cohort 3 donors. Per the original methods: Estimation of nucleated cell counts was performed using reference gene primer amplification. The assay was immunoSEQ multiplex PCR, and TCRdb's table has in-frame clones only and misses some. That table supplies the V and J calls and clone size; D and trimming were determined from the DNA. Of 300,000 or so clones listed, about 92% are singletons.

The TCR originated in a man in his sixties who had recovered from COVID-19. The rearrangement uses TRBV6-5 and TRBJ1-5; D is uncertain. Sequencing was done on a sample of PBMCs or T cells enriched from blood (not recorded which). The CDR3 DNA sequence: TGTGCCAGCAGTCTCCTCGGTCAGCCCCAGCATTTT. Amino acids: CASSLLGQPQHF.